The present T cell receptor beta chain was sequenced within a study of blood T cell repertoires in COVID-19 (dated by TCRdb to the early 2020s). Study-wide context: The collaborator samples originated in the United States, Italy and Spain and spanned the acute and convalescent phases of COVID-19. The prospective study material was composed of cDNA or gDNA derived from T cells, B-cell-depleted T cells, or PBMCs. Deeply sampled blood TCRbeta repertoires from subjects exposed to, actively infected with, or recovered from COVID-19 were included in the dataset. The repertoires were released in a freely available public database meant as a resource for research on the immune response to SARS-CoV-2. A de-identified subject ID, COVID-19 status, age in years and sex were almost always included in the sample metadata. Where available, HLA class I and class II types were taken from metadata supplied by the sample provider and were not determined by assay-based typing. Samples came from the ongoing ImmuneRACE study (first 160 participants) plus 1,254 subjects from 6 global collaborators.

TCRbeta CDR3 regions were amplified from genomic DNA by means of the immunoSEQ Assay, a bias-controlled multiplex PCR. The authors' analysis ran thus. The number of nucleated cells in each sample was estimated from the amplification of reference gene primers within the assay. Sequence reads were collapsed and filtered to measure the absolute abundance of every unique TCRbeta CDR3 rearrangement. Productive Simpson clonality was computed per sample as the square root of Simpson's diversity index over productive rearrangements. TCRdb limited this immuneACCESS table to in-frame rearrangements with V and J called. A share of clones is missing; checked studies link under half to unresolved V genes, and the rest is unexplained. V and J calls plus clone size are reproduced from that table; the DNA served to infer D and trimming. For this sample the table gives under 350,000 clones, of which about nine tenths were detected only once. The leading ten clones occupy approximately 4.1% of the sample.

Overall study results and their limits: The amount of clinical and demographic metadata varied by source and participant and was provided uncurated.

About this clone: The antigen it recognizes is unknown. No base quality information exists; no much larger clone differs at one position.

In the prospective study, participants were roughly 18 to 90 years old, resided in fewer than 25 geographic areas of the United States, and were enrolled through a virtual design. In the prospective study, cohorts were assigned on the basis of participant-reported clinical history obtained from a screening survey and a study questionnaire. Recovered participants in ImmuneRACE Cohort 3 were defined by two consecutive negative NP/OP PCR tests, clearance by a healthcare professional, or resolution of symptoms. Mobile phlebotomists in the prospective study collected whole blood, serum and a nasopharyngeal or oropharyngeal swab from every participant. Participants in the prospective study had the option to provide additional blood draws and questionnaires over an approximately 2-month period. Before DNA extraction, blood samples from the prospective study were shipped at room temperature or frozen.

The junction shows trimming of 0 bases on V and 3 bases on J, plus 12 bases between the germline ends. From the cysteine through the phenylalanine, the CDR3 covers 16 amino acids. Only the CDR3 DNA stays, 48 bases, in frame from base 1. CDR1 LGHDT and CDR2 YNNKEL were looked up in the germline V gene (reference sequence). The clonotype originates from a man between 25 and 39 years old who had recovered from COVID-19. The rearrangement combines TRBV3-1 (or the pseudogene TRBV3-2) with TRBJ2-1; the D gene lacks a confident call. Source material: PBMCs or T cells enriched from blood (not recorded which). The CDR3 region: CASSQDPPADYNEQFF. In nucleotides, the sequence is TGTGCCAGCAGCCAAGATCCGCCCGCGGACTACAATGAGCAGTTCTTC.